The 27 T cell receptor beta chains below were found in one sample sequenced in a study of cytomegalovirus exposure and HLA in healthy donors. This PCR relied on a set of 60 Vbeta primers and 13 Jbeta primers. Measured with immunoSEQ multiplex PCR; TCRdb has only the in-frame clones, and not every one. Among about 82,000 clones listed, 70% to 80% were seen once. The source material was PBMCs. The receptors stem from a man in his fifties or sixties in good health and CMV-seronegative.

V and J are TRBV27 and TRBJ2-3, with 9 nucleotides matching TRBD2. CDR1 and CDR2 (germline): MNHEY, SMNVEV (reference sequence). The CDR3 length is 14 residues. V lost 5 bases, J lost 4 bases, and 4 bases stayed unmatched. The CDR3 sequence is CASSQGLAADTQYF. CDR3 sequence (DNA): TGTGCCAGCAGTCAGGGACTAGCAGCAGATACGCAGTATTTT.

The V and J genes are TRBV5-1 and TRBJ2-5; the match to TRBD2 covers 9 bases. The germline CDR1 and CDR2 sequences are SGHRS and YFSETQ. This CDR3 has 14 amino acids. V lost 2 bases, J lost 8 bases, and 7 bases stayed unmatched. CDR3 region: CASSFEGSGGTQYF. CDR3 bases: TGCGCCAGCAGCTTCGAGGGTAGCGGGGGTACCCAGTACTTC.

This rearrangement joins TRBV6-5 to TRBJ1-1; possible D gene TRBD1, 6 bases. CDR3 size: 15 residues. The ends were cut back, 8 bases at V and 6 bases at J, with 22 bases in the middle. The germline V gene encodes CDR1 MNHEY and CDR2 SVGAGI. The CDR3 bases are TGTGCCAGCTCCTTAGTGGGGGGGCAGTGGGCTGAAGCTTTCTTT. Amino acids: CASSLVGGQWAEAFF.

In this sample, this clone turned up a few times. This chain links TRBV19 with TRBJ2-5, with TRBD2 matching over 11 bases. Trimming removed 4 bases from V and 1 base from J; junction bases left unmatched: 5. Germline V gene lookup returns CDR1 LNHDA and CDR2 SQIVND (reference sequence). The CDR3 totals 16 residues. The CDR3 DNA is TGTGCCAGTAGTACCGGGACTAGCGGAATCCAAGAGACCCAGTACTTC. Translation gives CASSTGTSGIQETQYF.

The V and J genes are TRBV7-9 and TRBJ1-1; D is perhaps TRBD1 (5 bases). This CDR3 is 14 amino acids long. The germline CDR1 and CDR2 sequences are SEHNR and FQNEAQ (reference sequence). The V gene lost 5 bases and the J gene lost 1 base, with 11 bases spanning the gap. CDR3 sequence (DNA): TGTGCCAGCAGCCTCGGAGGGGCGAACACTGAAGCTTTCTTT. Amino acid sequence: CASSLGGANTEAFF. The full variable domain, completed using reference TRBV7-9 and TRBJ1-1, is DTGVSQNPRHKITKRGQNVTFRCDPISEHNRLYWYRQTLGQGPEFLTYFQNEAQLEKSRLLSDRFSAERPKGSFSTLEIQRTEQGDSAMYLCASSLGGANTEAFFGQGTRLTVV.

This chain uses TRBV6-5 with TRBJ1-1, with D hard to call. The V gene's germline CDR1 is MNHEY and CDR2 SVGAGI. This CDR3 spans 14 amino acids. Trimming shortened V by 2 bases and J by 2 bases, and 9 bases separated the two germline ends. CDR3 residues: CASSYSAGNTEAFF. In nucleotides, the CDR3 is TGTGCCAGCAGTTACAGTGCAGGTAACACTGAAGCTTTCTTT.

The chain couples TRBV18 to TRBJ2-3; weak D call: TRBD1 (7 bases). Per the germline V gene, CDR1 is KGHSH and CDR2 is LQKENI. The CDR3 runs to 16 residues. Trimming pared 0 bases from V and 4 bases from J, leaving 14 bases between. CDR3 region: CASSPPAGGLSDTQYF. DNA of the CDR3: TGTGCCAGCTCACCACCGGCAGGGGGGTTATCAGATACGCAGTATTTT.

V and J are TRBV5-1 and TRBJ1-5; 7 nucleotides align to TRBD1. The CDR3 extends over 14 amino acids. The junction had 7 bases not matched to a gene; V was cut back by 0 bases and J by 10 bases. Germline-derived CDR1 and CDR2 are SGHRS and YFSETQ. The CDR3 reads CASSLEGAFPPQHF. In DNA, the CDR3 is TGCGCCAGCAGCTTGGAGGGGGCTTTCCCCCCCCAGCATTTT.

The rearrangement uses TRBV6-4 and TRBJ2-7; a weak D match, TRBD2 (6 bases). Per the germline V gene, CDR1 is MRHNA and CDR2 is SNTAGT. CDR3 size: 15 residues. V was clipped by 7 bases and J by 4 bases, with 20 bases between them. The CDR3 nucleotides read TGTGCCAGCACCCTCCCGTCTAGCGAGAATTACGAGCAGTACTTC. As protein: CASTLPSSENYEQYF.

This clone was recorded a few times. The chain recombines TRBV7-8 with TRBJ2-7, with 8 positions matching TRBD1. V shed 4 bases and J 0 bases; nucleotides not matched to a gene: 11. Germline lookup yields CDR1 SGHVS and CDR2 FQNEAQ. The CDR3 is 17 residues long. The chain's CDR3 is CASSSFIGQGASYEQYF. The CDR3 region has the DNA TGTGCCAGCAGCTCCTTCATAGGACAGGGAGCCTCCTACGAGCAGTACTTC.

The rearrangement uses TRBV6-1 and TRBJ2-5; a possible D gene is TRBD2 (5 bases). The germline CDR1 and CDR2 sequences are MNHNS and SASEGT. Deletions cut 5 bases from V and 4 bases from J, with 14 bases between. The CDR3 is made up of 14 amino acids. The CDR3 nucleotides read TGTGCCAGCAGTATATCACTAGGACCAGAGACCCAGTACTTC. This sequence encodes CASSISLGPETQYF.

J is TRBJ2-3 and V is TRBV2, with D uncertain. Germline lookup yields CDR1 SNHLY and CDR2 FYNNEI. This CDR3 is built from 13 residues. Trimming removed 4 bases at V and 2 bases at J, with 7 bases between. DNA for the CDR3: TGTGCCAGCAGTGGCGGCAACACAGATACGCAGTATTTT. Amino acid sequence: CASSGGNTDTQYF.

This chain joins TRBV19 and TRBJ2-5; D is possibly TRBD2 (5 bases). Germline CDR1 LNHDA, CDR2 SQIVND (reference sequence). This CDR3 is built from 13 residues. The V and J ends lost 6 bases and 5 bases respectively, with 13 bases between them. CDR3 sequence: CASRDSGRETQYF. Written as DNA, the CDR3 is TGTGCCAGTAGGGACTCTGGCCGGGAGACCCAGTACTTC.

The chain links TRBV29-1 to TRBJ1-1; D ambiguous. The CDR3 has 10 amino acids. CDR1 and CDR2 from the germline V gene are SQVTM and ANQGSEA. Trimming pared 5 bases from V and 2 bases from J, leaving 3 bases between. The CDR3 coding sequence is TGCAGCGTTTATAACACTGAAGCTTTCTTT. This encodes CSVYNTEAFF.

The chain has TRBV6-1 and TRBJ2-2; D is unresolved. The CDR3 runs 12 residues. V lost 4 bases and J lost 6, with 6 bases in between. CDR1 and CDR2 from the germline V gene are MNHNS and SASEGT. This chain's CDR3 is CASSGLAGELFF. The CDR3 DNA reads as TGTGCCAGCAGTGGGCTAGCCGGGGAGCTGTTTTTT.

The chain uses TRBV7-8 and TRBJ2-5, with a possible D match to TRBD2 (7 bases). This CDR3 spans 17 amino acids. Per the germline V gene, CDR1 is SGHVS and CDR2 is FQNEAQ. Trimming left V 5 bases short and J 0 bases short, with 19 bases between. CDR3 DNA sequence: TGTGCCAGCAGCCCTGGGTCCGGGGGGCTGTACCAAGAGACCCAGTACTTC. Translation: CASSPGSGGLYQETQYF.

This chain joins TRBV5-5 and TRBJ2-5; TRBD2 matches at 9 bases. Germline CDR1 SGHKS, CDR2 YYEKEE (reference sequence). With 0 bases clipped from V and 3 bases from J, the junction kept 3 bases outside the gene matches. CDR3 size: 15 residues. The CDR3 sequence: CASSLVLAGEETQYF. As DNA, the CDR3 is TGTGCCAGCAGCTTGGTGTTAGCGGGAGAAGAGACCCAGTACTTC.

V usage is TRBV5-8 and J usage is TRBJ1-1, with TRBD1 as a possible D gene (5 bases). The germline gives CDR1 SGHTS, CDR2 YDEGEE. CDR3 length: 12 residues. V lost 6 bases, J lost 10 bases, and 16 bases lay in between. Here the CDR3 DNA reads TGTGCCAGCACCCGCCCGGGGGGAGGAGCTTTCTTT. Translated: CASTRPGGGAFF.

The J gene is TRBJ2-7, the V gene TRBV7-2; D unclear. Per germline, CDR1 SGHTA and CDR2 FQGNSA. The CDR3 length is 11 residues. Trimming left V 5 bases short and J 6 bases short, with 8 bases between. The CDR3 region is CASSPGIEQYF. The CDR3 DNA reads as TGTGCCAGCAGCCCAGGAATCGAGCAGTACTTC.

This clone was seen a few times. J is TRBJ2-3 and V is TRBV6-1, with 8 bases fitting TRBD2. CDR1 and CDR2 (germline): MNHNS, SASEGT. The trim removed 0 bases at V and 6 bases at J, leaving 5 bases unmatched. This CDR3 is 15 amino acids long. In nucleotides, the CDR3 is TGTGCCAGCAGTGAAGCGTCGCGGGAGGTTGATACGCAGTATTTT. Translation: CASSEASREVDTQYF.

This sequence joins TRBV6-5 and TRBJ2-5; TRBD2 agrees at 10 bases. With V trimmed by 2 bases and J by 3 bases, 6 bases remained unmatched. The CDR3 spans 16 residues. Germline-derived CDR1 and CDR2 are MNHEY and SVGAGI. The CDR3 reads CASSYVAGGPKETQYF. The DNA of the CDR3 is TGTGCCAGCAGTTACGTAGCGGGGGGCCCCAAAGAGACCCAGTACTTC.

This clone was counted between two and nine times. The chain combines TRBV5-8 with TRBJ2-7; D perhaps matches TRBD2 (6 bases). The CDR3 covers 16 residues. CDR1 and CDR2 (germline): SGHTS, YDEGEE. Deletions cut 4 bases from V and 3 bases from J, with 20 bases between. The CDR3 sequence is CASSPQGGQGHYEQYF. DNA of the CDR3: TGTGCCAGCAGCCCTCAAGGAGGGCAGGGCCACTACGAGCAGTACTTC.

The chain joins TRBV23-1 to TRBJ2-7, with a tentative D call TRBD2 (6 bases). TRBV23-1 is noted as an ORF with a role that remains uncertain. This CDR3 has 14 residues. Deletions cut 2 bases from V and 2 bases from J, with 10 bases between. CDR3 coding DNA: TGCGCCAGCAGTCAAGGAGGGACCCCCTACGAGCAGTACTTC. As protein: CASSQGGTPYEQYF.

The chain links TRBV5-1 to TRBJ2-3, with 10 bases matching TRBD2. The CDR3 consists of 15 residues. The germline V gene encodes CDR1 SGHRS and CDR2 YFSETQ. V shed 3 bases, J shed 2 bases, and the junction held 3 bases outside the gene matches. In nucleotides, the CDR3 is TGCGCCAGCAGCTCCGGGACTAGCGTCACAGATACGCAGTATTTT. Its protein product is CASSSGTSVTDTQYF.

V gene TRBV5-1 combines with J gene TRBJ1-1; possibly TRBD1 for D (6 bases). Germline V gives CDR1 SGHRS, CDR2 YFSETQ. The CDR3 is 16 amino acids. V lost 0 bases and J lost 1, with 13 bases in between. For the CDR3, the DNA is TGCGCCAGCAGCTTGGGGACAGACCCTAAGAACACTGAAGCTTTCTTT. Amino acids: CASSLGTDPKNTEAFF.

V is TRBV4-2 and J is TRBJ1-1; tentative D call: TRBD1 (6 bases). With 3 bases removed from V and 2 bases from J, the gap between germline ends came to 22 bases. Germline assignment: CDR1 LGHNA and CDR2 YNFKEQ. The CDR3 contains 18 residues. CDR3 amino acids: CASSQAVGGGRVNTEAFF. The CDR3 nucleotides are TGTGCCAGCAGCCAGGCCGTTGGTGGGGGCCGGGTAAACACTGAAGCTTTCTTT.

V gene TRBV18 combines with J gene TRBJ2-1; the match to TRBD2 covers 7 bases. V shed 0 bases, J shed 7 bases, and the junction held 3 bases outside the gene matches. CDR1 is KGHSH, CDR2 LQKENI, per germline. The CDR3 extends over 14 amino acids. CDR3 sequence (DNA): TGTGCCAGCTCACCACCGGGACTACCAAATGAGCAGTTCTTC. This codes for CASSPPGLPNEQFF. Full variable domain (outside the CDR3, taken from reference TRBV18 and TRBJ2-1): NAGVMQNPRHLVRRRGQEARLRCSPMKGHSHVYWYRQLPEEGLKFMVYLQKENIIDESGMPKERFSAEFPKEGPSILRIQQVVRGDSAAYFCASSPPGLPNEQFFGPGTRLTVL.